This TCR beta chain was captured by sequencing in a study of cytomegalovirus exposure and HLA in healthy donors. Across the study: From 150 million to 200 million T cells, an earlier analysis saw 120 million or so unique TCR beta sequences.

Notes on the study in general: Later analysis suggested most CMV-associated TCR beta chains were HLA-restricted.

Primers included in the PCR were 60 Vbeta and 13 Jbeta primers. Libraries were prepared by immunoSEQ multiplex PCR; TCRdb keeps only in-frame clonotypes and omits some of them. The table lists under 200,000 clones, about 80% of them singletons, with roughly 10% in the top ten. Germline V gene data show CDR1 as LNHDA and CDR2 as SQIVND (reference sequence). This CDR3 contains 12 residues. Trimming took 4 bases from V and 4 from J; bases not matched to a gene: 0. Regarding this clone: As yet, its antigen is unknown.

The material sequenced was PBMCs. The receptor comes from a young man in good health and CMV-seropositive. The chain employs TRBV19 and TRBJ1-1; 7 bases fit TRBD1. Here the CDR3 DNA reads TGTGCCAGTAGTAACAGGGGCACTGAAGCTTTCTTT. Its translation is CASSNRGTEAFF.